The sequence of this TCR beta chain was determined in a study of beta chain features in type 1 diabetes. As every portion of the isolated RNA was reverse transcribed, the sequencing read expressed TCRB transcripts. Naive, central memory and regulatory T cell samples produced a mean of approximately 3.5 million reads. TCRdb's table, derived via immunoSEQ multiplex PCR, lists solely in-frame clones and lacks some. The sample has some 500,000 clones; roughly an eighth are singletons. The ends were cut back, 0 bases at V and 3 bases at J, with 15 bases in the middle. Germline V gene sequence: CDR1 SGHDN, CDR2 FVKESK. The CDR3 has 16 residues. Blood was drawn once from each donor into heparinised tubes. The draws averaged about 110 mL.

The V and J genes are TRBV14 and TRBJ2-7, with D hard to call. Material: naive CD4+ T cells from blood. The clonotype comes from a woman between 18 and 29 years old in good health. The CDR3 region has the DNA TGTGCCAGCAGCCAAGATAGGGCCAAAGCCCGCTACGAGCAGTACTTC. This gives the protein CASSQDRAKARYEQYF.